Following are 25 T cell receptor beta chains from one sample sequenced in a study of vaccination and CD4 T cells after COVID-19. An Oncomine TCR Beta short-read assay was used to sequence the DNA from cultured CD4+ T cells. TCRdb reprocessed the PCR reads via MiXCR and lists one record per CDR3 protein. The top ten clones hold roughly 7.2% of a sample with 8,500 to 10,000 distinct CDR3 sequences, 50% to 65% of them seen once. Treatment meaning: approximately 11-day PBMC culture with coronavirus spike peptide pools or control peptides (ViraFEST assay). No antigen has been assigned to these receptors. The sample taken for sequencing was CD4+ T cells from blood, cultured in vitro. These receptors were taken from a human donor who had recovered from COVID-19.

This clonotype ranks as large (0.1 to 1%). This sequence joins TRBV28 and TRBJ1-2, with D tentatively TRBD1 (5 bases). V was cut by 5 bases and J by 3 bases, with 7 bases left in between. The CDR3 length is 12 residues. The V gene's germline CDR1 is MDHEN and CDR2 SYDVKM. The DNA for the CDR3 is TGTGCCAGCAGTCGACAGCACTATGGCTACACCTTC. Protein: CASSRQHYGYTF.

The chain joins TRBV10-1 to TRBJ1-1; 7 bases are a match to TRBD1. Germline V gene lookup returns CDR1 WNHNN and CDR2 SYGVQD (reference sequence). CDR3 size: 14 residues. V trimming: 3 bases; J trimming: 5 bases; junction bases outside the gene matches: 6. The CDR3 loop is CASSEDRDLTEAFF. CDR3 DNA sequence: TGCGCCAGCAGTGAAGACAGGGATTTGACTGAAGCTTTCTTT.

The V call is TRBV25-1, the J call TRBJ1-1; TRBD1 agrees at 9 bases. J gave up 1 base and V 4 bases, and 4 bases lay outside the gene matches. CDR3 length equals 15 residues. Germline lookup yields CDR1 MGHDK and CDR2 SYGVNS. Here the CDR3 reads CASSGGQGPNTEAFF. The CDR3 DNA is TGTGCCAGCAGTGGGGGACAGGGCCCGAACACTGAAGCTTTCTTT.

V and J are TRBV20-1 and TRBJ2-7, with D possibly being TRBD1 or TRBD2 (5 bases each). Trimming took off 0 bases at V and 7 bases at J, with 13 bases between the two ends. The CDR3 contains 13 residues. The V gene's germline CDR1 is DFQATT and CDR2 SNEGSKA (reference sequence). The CDR3 bases are TGCAGTGCTAGAGATTTTAGGGGCGGGGAGCAGTACTTC. Translation: CSARDFRGGEQYF.

In its sample, this clonotype was seen a few times. This CDR3 is CSAIGPGQGANYGYTF. The CDR3 bases are TGCAGTGCTATTGGACCCGGACAGGGAGCTAACTATGGCTACACCTTC. The J gene is TRBJ1-2, the V gene TRBV20-1, with TRBD1 identical over 8 bases. The junction had 10 bases not matched to a gene; V was cut back by 4 bases and J by 0 bases. CDR1 is DFQATT, CDR2 SNEGSKA, per germline (reference sequence). The CDR3 covers 16 residues.

This sequence joins TRBV21-1 and TRBJ2-7; TRBD1, as called in the table, went unchecked against the DNA. TRBV21-1 is termed a pseudogene. The CDR3 contains 18 residues. CDR3 DNA: TGTGCCAGCAGCAAAGGAGGACAGGGGTTTCGAATTCGCTACGAGCAGTACTTC. This sequence encodes CASSKGGQGFRIRYEQYF.

This chain uses TRBV7-2 with TRBJ1-2; 8 bases are shared with TRBD1. This CDR3 contains 16 residues. Per germline, CDR1 SGHTA and CDR2 FQGNSA. V shed 3 bases and J 2 bases; nucleotides not matched to a gene: 8. The CDR3 DNA is TGTGCCAGCAGCTTGGGGGGACAGGTTGTGAACTATGGCTACACCTTC. Protein sequence: CASSLGGQVVNYGYTF.

The chain uses TRBV5-4 and TRBJ2-7, with TRBD2 as a possible D gene (5 bases). V lost 2 bases and J 5 bases, leaving 8 bases between the germline ends. This CDR3 region has 12 residues. CDR1 and CDR2 from the germline V gene are SGHNT and YYREEE (reference sequence). DNA for the CDR3: TGTGCCAGCAGCTTTACGGAGGACGAGCAGTACTTC. Protein: CASSFTEDEQYF.

V and J are TRBV24-1 and TRBJ1-5; a weak D match, TRBD1 (6 bases). The CDR3 is 15 residues long. The V end was cut by 7 bases, the J end by 3 bases, with 15 bases between. Germline lookup yields CDR1 KGHDR and CDR2 SFDVKD. The CDR3 is CATSAGQGYNQPQHF. The CDR3, as DNA: TGTGCCACCAGCGCGGGGCAGGGGTACAATCAGCCCCAGCATTTT.

The chain has TRBV20-1 and TRBJ2-7; 8 nucleotides line up with TRBD1. CDR1 and CDR2 (germline): DFQATT, SNEGSKA (reference sequence). This CDR3 spans 13 amino acids. J gave up 6 bases and V 5 bases, and 9 bases lay outside the gene matches. As DNA, the CDR3 is TGCAGTGCTGGACAGGGCCCCCCGGCCGAGCAGTACTTC. Translating it yields CSAGQGPPAEQYF.

The CDR3 DNA sequence: TGTGCCAGCAGTTATACCCATCTAGCGGGGGGAGGACGGCAAGAGACCCAGTACTTC. Translating gives CASSYTHLAGGGRQETQYF. V usage is TRBV6-5 and J usage is TRBJ2-5; 11 bases line up with TRBD2. V dropped 3 bases and J dropped 2; count of bases not matched to a gene: 14. Per the germline V gene, CDR1 is MNHEY and CDR2 is SVGAGI. This CDR3 comprises 19 residues.

The rearrangement joins TRBV25-1 to TRBJ1-4; 7 bases map to TRBD1. The CDR3 is made up of 15 amino acids. Looked up from germline, CDR1 is MGHDK and CDR2 is SYGVNS. The V gene end was trimmed by 2 bases and the J gene end by 5 bases; junction bases not matched to a gene: 5. CDR3 DNA sequence: TGTGCCAGCAGTGAACGAACAGGGGCAAATGAAAAACTGTTTTTT. Translated: CASSERTGANEKLFF. Full variable domain (rest looked up from reference TRBV25-1 and TRBJ1-4): EADIYQTPRYLVIGTGKKITLECSQTMGHDKMYWYQQDPGMELHLIHYSYGVNSTEKGDLSSESTVSRIRTEHFPLTLESARPSHTSQYLCASSERTGANEKLFFGSGTQLSVL.

The chain is built from TRBV20-1 and TRBJ1-3; possibly TRBD1 for D (6 bases). Germline V gene data show CDR1 as DFQATT and CDR2 as SNEGSKA (reference sequence). This CDR3 comprises 14 residues. V was trimmed by 3 bases and J by 4 bases, leaving 13 bases between them. DNA of the CDR3: TGCAGTGCTAGTCGGGGGGCGGTAGGAAACACCATATATTTT. Amino acid sequence: CSASRGAVGNTIYF.

The gene calls are TRBV6-1 and TRBJ1-1; D is undetermined. Germline-derived CDR1 and CDR2 are MNHNS and SASEGT. V gave up 5 bases and J gave up 4 bases, with 11 bases separating them. The CDR3 is 13 amino acids. The CDR3 nucleotides are TGTGCCAGCAGTAGGATGACCTCCACTGAAGCTTTCTTT. This codes for CASSRMTSTEAFF.

This clonotype was detected a few times. This chain links TRBV15 with TRBJ1-5, with D tentatively TRBD1 (5 bases). CDR1 and CDR2 from the germline V gene are LNHNV and YYDKDF (reference sequence). There are 14 residues in the CDR3. V was trimmed by 1 base and J by 1 base, leaving 5 bases between them. CDR3 in amino acids: CATSRAGSNQPQHF. DNA of the CDR3: TGTGCCACCAGCAGAGCAGGGAGCAATCAGCCCCAGCATTTT.

The chain carries TRBV11-2 and TRBJ2-7; a possible D gene is TRBD2 (5 bases). Germline V gene lookup returns CDR1 SGHAT and CDR2 FQNNGV. The CDR3 sequence is 13 residues long. V was cut by 3 bases and J by 7 bases, with 13 bases left in between. The CDR3 protein is CASSLAPRGEQYF. The CDR3 DNA reads TGTGCCAGCAGCTTGGCACCAAGAGGGGAGCAGTACTTC.

The chain joins TRBV10-3 to TRBJ1-2; TRBD1 matches at 10 bases. This CDR3 comprises 15 residues. The V gene end was trimmed by 6 bases and the J gene end by 8 bases; junction bases not matched to a gene: 12. Germline V lookup: CDR1 ENHRY, CDR2 SYGVKD. CDR3 sequence: CAIRPGTGVLTGYTF. In DNA form, the CDR3 reads TGTGCCATCAGGCCCGGGACAGGGGTGTTGACGGGCTACACCTTC.

Concerning this clonotype: Sequence at one end of the junction differs from germline and may be a read error. This sequence joins TRBV6-1 and TRBJ1-1; D ambiguous. The CDR3 contains 17 residues. CDR1 MNHNS and CDR2 SASEGT come from the germline V gene. CDR3: CASMGGSLKAMNTEAFF. CDR3 coding DNA: TGCGCCAGCATGGGAGGGAGCCTAAAGGCCATGAACACTGAAGCTTTCTTT.

This clonotype was detected only once. CDR3 bases: TGTGCCAGCAGTTCCCCCTCGGGGTACGAGTACCAAGAGACCCAGTACTTC. Amino acids: CASSSPSGYEYQETQYF. The rearrangement uses TRBV6-2 or TRBV6-3 and TRBJ2-5, with a possible D match to TRBD2 (5 bases). V was cut by 4 bases and J by 0 bases, with 18 bases left in between. CDR3 length: 17 residues. CDR1 is MNHEY and CDR2 is SVGEGT in the germline V gene.

This clonotype was counted only a few times. The V call is TRBV2, the J call TRBJ1-1; D perhaps matches TRBD1 (5 bases). Trimming stripped 2 bases from V and 9 bases from J, with 10 bases between. Germline V lookup: CDR1 SNHLY, CDR2 FYNNEI. This CDR3 is built from 12 residues. The CDR3: CASSETRDQAFF. CDR3 coding DNA: TGTGCCAGCAGTGAAACTAGGGACCAAGCTTTCTTT. The entire variable domain, with the rest obtained from reference TRBV2 and TRBJ1-1, is as follows: EPEVTQTPSHQVTQMGQEVILRCVPISNHLYFYWYRQILGQKVEFLVSFYNNEISEKSEIFDDQFSVERPDGSNFTLKIRSTKLEDSAMYFCASSETRDQAFFGQGTRLTVV.

The chain links TRBV7-8 to TRBJ1-2; 7 nucleotides align to TRBD1. The V and J ends lost 1 base and 4 bases, in that order; junction bases with no gene match: 3. The CDR3 sequence is 14 residues long. Germline assignment: CDR1 SGHVS and CDR2 FQNEAQ. CDR3 sequence (DNA): TGTGCCAGCAGCTTAGTACCAGGGGGCTATGGCTACACCTTC. This encodes CASSLVPGGYGYTF.

This clonotype was seen only a few times. The chain joins TRBV6-5 to TRBJ1-6; 7 bases match TRBD1. The germline V gene has CDR1 MNHEY and CDR2 SVGAGI. The CDR3 consists of 14 residues. The trim removed 2 bases at V and 11 bases at J, leaving 6 bases unmatched. CDR3 protein: CASSYRGGAPPLHF. DNA for the CDR3: TGTGCCAGCAGTTACCGAGGGGGCGCGCCACCCCTCCACTTT.

This clonotype was counted between two and nine times. This chain joins TRBV11-2 and TRBJ2-7; 8 nucleotides match TRBD2. J was trimmed by 2 bases and V by 6 bases; bases with no gene match: 9. The CDR3 spans 15 residues. CDR1 and CDR2 (germline): SGHAT, FQNNGV. DNA of the CDR3: TGTGCCAGCAGGACCGGGGGGGGAGCAACCTACGAGCAGTACTTC. Residues: CASRTGGGATYEQYF.

Only a few counts were recorded for this clonotype. V and J are TRBV6-5 and TRBJ1-2; D uncertain. CDR1 is MNHEY, CDR2 SVGAGI, per germline. The germline V and J ends were trimmed by 2 bases and 5 bases, with 9 bases remaining between them. The CDR3 is 13 amino acids. CDR3 sequence: CASSYGMVYGYTF. The CDR3 DNA reads TGTGCCAGCAGTTACGGTATGGTGTATGGCTACACCTTC.

Only a few counts were recorded for this clonotype. The V gene is TRBV21-1, the J gene TRBJ1-1; TRBD1 is the table's D call, not checked against the DNA. TRBV21-1 is recorded as a pseudogene. The CDR3 covers 17 residues. The CDR3 nucleotides are TGTGCCAGCAGCAAAGATCTCGGGCAGGGGGCAGTCACTGAAGCTTTCTTT. Translated: CASSKDLGQGAVTEAFF.